This T cell receptor beta chain was observed in a study of coeliac disease. The overall study: Refractory type I patients had normal intraepithelial cells despite over 12 months' diet failure.

Concerning this clone itself: Antigen specificity is unknown.

Findings and caveats of the study: Largely private TRB repertoires meant most sequences were sample-unique. The authors judged this method unsuitable for unbiased gliadin-specific T cell detection.

Sequencing was performed with immunoSEQ multiplex PCR; in TCRdb, only in-frame clones are kept and a portion is missing. The repertoire holds more than 4,500 clones, with about 65% as singletons. CDR1 is SGHDN and CDR2 is FVKESK in the germline V gene. The CDR3 totals 14 residues. J gave up 3 bases and V 4 bases, and 3 bases lay outside the gene matches. What was sequenced was lamina propria lymphocytes from the gut. The genes are TRBV14 and TRBJ2-7; the match to TRBD1 covers 10 bases. The sequence was collected from a woman in her 70s with celiac disease. The CDR3 region has the DNA TGTGCCAGCAGCCCTGGACAGGGGGGCTACGAGCAGTACTTC. Protein sequence: CASSPGQGGYEQYF. Filled out from reference TRBV14 and TRBJ2-7, the complete variable domain reads EAGVTQFPSHSVIEKGQTVTLRCDPISGHDNLYWYRRVMGKEIKFLLHFVKESKQDESGMPNNRFLAERTGGTYSTLKVQPAELEDSGVYFCASSPGQGGYEQYFGPGTRLTVT.